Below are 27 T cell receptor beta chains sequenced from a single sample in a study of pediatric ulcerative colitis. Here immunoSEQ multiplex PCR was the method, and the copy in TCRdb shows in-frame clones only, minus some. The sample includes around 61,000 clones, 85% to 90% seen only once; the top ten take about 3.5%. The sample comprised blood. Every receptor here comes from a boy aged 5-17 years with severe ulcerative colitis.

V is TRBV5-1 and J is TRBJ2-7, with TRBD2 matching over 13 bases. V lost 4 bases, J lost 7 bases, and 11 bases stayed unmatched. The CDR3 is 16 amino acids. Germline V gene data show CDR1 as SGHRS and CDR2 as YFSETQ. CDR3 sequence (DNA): TGCGCCAGCAGCCCCGGCGCGGGACTAGCGGGATCAGAGCAGTACTTC. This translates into CASSPGAGLAGSEQYF.

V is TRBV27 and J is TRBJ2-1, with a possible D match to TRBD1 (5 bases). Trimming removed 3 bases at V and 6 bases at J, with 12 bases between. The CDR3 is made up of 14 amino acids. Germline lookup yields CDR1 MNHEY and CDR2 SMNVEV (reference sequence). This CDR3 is CASSFGAGINEQFF. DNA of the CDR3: TGTGCCAGCAGTTTTGGGGCAGGGATCAATGAGCAGTTCTTC.

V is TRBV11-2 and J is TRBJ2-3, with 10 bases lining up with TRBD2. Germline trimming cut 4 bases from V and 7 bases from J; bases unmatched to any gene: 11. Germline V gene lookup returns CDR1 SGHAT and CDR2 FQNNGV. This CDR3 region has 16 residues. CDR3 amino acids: CASSSARAGGPNTQYF. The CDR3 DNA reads TGTGCCAGCAGCTCGGCTCGAGCGGGAGGGCCGAATACGCAGTATTTT.

CDR3 bases: TGTGCCAGCAGTTACTCCCTAGCGGGTTACAATGAGCAGTTCTTC. Translation gives CASSYSLAGYNEQFF. The genes are TRBV6-5 and TRBJ2-1; 8 bases agree with TRBD2. Germline V gene sequence: CDR1 MNHEY, CDR2 SVGAGI. This CDR3 has 15 residues. V shed 0 bases, J shed 4 bases, and the junction held 2 bases outside the gene matches.

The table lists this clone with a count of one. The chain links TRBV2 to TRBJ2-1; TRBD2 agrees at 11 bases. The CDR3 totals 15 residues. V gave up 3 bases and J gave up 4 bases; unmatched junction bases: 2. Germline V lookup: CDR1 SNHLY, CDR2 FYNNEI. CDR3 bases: TGTGCCAGCAGTGACACTAGCGGGAGTTACAATGAGCAGTTCTTC. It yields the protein CASSDTSGSYNEQFF.

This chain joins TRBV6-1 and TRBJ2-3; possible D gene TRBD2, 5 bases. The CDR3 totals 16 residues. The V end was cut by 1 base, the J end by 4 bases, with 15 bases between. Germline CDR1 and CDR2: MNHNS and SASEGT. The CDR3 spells CASSEGVGVAPDTQYF. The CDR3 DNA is TGTGCCAGCAGTGAAGGTGTGGGAGTGGCCCCAGATACGCAGTATTTT.

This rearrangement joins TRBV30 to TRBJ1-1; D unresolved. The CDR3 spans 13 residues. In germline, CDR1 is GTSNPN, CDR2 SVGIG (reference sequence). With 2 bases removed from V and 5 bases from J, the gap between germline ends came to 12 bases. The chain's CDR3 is CAWSQQSGTEAFF. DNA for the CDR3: TGTGCCTGGAGTCAACAGTCGGGGACTGAAGCTTTCTTT.

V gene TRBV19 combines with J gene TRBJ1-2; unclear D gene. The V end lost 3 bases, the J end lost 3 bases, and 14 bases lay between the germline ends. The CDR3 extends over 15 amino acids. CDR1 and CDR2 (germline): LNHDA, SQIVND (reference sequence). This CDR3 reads CASSIGLILDYGYTF. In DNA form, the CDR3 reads TGTGCCAGTAGTATCGGTCTGATACTGGACTATGGCTACACCTTC.

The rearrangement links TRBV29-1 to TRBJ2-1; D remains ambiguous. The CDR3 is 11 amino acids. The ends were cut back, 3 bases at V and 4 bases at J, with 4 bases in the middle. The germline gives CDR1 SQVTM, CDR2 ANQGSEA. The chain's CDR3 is CSVDWYNEQFF. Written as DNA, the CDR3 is TGCAGCGTTGATTGGTACAATGAGCAGTTCTTC.

In DNA, the CDR3 is TGTGCCAGCAGCTTAAGAAGTGGTCTAGCCGGGGCAATCAATGAGCAGTTCTTC. The encoded protein is CASSLRSGLAGAINEQFF. The chain combines TRBV7-3 with TRBJ2-1; tentatively, D is TRBD1 or TRBD2 (5 bases each). Trimming took off 1 base at V and 6 bases at J, with 22 bases between the two ends. The CDR3 is made up of 18 amino acids. The germline CDR1 and CDR2 sequences are SGHTA and FQGTGA.

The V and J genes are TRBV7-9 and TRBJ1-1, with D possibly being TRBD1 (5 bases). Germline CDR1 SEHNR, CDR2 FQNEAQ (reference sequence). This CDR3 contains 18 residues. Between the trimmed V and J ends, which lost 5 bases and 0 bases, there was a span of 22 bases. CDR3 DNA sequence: TGTGCCAGCAGCATCCAGACCGGGGCTGGTTTGGTGAACACTGAAGCTTTCTTT. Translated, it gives CASSIQTGAGLVNTEAFF.

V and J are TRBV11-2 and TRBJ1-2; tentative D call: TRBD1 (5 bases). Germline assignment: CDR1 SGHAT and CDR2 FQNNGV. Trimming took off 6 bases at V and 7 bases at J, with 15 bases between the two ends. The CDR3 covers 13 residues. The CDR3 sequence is CASRDVRGGGYTF. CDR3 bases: TGTGCCAGCAGGGATGTAAGGGGAGGTGGCTACACCTTC. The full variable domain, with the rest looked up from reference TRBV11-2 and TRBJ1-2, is EAGVAQSPRYKIIEKRQSVAFWCNPISGHATLYWYQQILGQGPKLLIQFQNNGVVDDSQLPKDRFSAERLKGVDSTLKIQPAKLEDSAVYLCASRDVRGGGYTFGSGTRLTVV.

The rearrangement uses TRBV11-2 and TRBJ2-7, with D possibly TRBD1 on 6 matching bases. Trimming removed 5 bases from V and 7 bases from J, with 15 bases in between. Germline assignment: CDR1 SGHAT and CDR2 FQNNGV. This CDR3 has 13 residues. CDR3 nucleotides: TGTGCCAGCAGCCCGACGTTCAGGGGTGAGCAGTACTTC. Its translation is CASSPTFRGEQYF.

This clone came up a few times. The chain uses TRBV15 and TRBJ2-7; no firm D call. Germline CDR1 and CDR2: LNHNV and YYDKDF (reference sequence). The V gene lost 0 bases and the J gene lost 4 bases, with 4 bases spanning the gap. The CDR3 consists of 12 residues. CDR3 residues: CATSRDQYEQYF. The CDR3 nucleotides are TGTGCCACCAGCAGAGATCAGTACGAGCAGTACTTC. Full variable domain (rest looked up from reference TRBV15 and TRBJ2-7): DAMVIQNPRYQVTQFGKPVTLSCSQTLNHNVMYWYQQKSSQAPKLLFHYYDKDFNNEADTPDNFQSRRPNTSFCFLDIRSPGLGDTAMYLCATSRDQYEQYFGPGTRLTVT.

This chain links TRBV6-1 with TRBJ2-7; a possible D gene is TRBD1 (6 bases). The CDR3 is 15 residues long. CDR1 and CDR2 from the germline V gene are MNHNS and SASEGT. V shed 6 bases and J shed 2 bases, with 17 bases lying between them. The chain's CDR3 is CASRDFRDMPYEQYF. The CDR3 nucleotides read TGTGCCAGCAGGGACTTCCGGGACATGCCCTACGAGCAGTACTTC.

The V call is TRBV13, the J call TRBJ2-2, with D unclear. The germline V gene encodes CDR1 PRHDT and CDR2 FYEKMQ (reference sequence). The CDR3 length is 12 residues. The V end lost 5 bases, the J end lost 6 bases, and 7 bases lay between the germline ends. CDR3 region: CASSLDSGELFF. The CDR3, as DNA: TGTGCCAGCAGCCTAGATTCCGGGGAGCTGTTTTTT. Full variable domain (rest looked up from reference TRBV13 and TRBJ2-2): AAGVIQSPRHLIKEKRETATLKCYPIPRHDTVYWYQQGPGQDPQFLISFYEKMQSDKGSIPDRFSAQQFSDYHSELNMSSLELGDSALYFCASSLDSGELFFGEGSRLTVL.

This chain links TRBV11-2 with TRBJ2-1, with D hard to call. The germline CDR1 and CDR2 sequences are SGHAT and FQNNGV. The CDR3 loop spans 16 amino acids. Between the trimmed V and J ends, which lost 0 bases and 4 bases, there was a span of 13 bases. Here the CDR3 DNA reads TGTGCCAGCAGCTTAGATCGAGGTAGCCAGTACAATGAGCAGTTCTTC. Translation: CASSLDRGSQYNEQFF. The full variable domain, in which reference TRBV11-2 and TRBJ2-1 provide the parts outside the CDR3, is EAGVAQSPRYKIIEKRQSVAFWCNPISGHATLYWYQQILGQGPKLLIQFQNNGVVDDSQLPKDRFSAERLKGVDSTLKIQPAKLEDSAVYLCASSLDRGSQYNEQFFGPGTRLTVL.

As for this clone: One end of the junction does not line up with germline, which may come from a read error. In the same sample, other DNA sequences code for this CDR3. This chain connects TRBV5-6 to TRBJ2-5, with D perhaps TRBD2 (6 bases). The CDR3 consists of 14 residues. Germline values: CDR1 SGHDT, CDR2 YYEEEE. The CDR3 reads CASSRRGYQETQYF. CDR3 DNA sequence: TGTGCTAGCAGCCGACGGGGGTACCAAGAGACCCAGTACTTC. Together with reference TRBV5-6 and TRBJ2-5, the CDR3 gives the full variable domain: DAGVTQSPTHLIKTRGQQVTLRCSPKSGHDTVSWYQQALGQGPQFIFQYYEEEERQRGNFPDRFSGHQFPNYSSELNVNALLLGDSALYLCASSRRGYQETQYFGPGTRLLVL.

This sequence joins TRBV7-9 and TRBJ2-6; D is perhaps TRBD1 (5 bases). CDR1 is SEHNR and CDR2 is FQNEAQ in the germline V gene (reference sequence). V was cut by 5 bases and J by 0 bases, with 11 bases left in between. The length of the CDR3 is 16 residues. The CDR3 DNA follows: TGTGCCAGCAGCGACACAACAGGCTCTGGGGCCAACGTCCTGACTTTC. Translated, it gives CASSDTTGSGANVLTF.

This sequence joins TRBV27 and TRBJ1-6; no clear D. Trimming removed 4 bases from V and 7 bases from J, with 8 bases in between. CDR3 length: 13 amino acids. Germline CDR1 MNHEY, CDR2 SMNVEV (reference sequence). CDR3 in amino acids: CASSSVPNSPLHF. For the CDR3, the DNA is TGTGCCAGCAGTTCCGTACCGAATTCACCCCTCCACTTT.

The CDR3 nucleotides read TGTGCCAGCAACCAGTACGGGGCAGGGGTGGGCGAGCAGTACTTC. The encoded protein is CASNQYGAGVGEQYF. This chain links TRBV7-9 with TRBJ2-7; D might be TRBD1 (6 bases). Germline CDR1 SEHNR, CDR2 FQNEAQ (reference sequence). The CDR3 is made up of 15 amino acids. Trimming removed 7 bases at V and 6 bases at J, with 22 bases between. Based on the CDR3 plus reference TRBV7-9 and TRBJ2-7, the full variable domain is DTGVSQNPRHKITKRGQNVTFRCDPISEHNRLYWYRQTLGQGPEFLTYFQNEAQLEKSRLLSDRFSAERPKGSFSTLEIQRTEQGDSAMYLCASNQYGAGVGEQYFGPGTRLTVT.

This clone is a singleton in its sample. CDR3: CASSLDYNEQFF. DNA for the CDR3: TGCGCCAGCAGCTTGGACTACAATGAGCAGTTCTTC. The chain recombines TRBV5-1 with TRBJ2-1; D gene ambiguous. The germline V gene has CDR1 SGHRS and CDR2 YFSETQ. Trimming shortened V by 0 bases and J by 3 bases, and 1 base separated the two germline ends. There are 12 residues in the CDR3.

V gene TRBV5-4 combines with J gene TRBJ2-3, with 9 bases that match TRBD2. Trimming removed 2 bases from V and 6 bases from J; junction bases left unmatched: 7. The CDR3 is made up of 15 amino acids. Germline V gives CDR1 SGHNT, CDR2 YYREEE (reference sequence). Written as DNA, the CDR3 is TGTGCCAGCAGCTTAGCGGGGGGTCATGGGGATACGCAGTATTTT. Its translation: CASSLAGGHGDTQYF.

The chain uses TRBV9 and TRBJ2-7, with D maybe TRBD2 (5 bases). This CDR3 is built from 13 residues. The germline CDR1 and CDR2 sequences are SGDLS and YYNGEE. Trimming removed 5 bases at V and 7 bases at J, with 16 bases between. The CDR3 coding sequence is TGTGCCAGCAGTCCGCGGGCTGAAGGGGAGCAGTACTTC. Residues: CASSPRAEGEQYF.

The CDR3: CASSFLQGNEQYF. CDR3 bases: TGTGCCAGCAGCTTCCTACAGGGAAACGAGCAGTACTTC. The rearrangement uses TRBV7-9 and TRBJ2-7; D might be TRBD1 (6 bases). Germline V lookup: CDR1 SEHNR, CDR2 FQNEAQ (reference sequence). The CDR3 length is 13 residues. The germline V and J ends were trimmed by 3 bases and 5 bases, with 11 bases remaining between them.

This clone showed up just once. The CDR3, as DNA: TGTGCCAGTAGTCGCCCTGGGACAGCAAACAATGAGCAGTTCTTC. It encodes CASSRPGTANNEQFF. The V and J genes are TRBV19 and TRBJ2-1, with 7 bases aligning to TRBD1. The CDR3 consists of 15 residues. Looked up from germline, CDR1 is LNHDA and CDR2 is SQIVND (reference sequence). The trim removed 5 bases at V and 5 bases at J, leaving 9 bases unmatched.

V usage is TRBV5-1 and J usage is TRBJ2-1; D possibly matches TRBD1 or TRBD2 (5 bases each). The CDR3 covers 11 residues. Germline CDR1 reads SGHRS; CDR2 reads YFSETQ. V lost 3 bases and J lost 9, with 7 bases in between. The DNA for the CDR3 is TGCGCCAGCAGCTACGGGGCTGAGCAGTTCTTC. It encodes CASSYGAEQFF.